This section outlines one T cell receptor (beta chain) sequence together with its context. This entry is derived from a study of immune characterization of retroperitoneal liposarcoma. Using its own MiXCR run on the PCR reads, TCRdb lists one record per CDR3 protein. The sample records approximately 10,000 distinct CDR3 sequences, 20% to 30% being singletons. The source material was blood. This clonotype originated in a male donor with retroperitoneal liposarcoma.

CDR3 sequence reads: CASSRDRVSPLHF. CDR3 coding DNA: TGTGCCAGCAGCCGGGACAGGGTTTCACCCCTCCACTTT. V usage is TRBV6-1 and J usage is TRBJ1-6, with 9 bases lining up with TRBD1. The length of the CDR3 is 13 residues. Germline V gene lookup returns CDR1 MNHNS and CDR2 SASEGT. J lost 9 bases, V lost 6 bases, and 3 bases had no gene match.